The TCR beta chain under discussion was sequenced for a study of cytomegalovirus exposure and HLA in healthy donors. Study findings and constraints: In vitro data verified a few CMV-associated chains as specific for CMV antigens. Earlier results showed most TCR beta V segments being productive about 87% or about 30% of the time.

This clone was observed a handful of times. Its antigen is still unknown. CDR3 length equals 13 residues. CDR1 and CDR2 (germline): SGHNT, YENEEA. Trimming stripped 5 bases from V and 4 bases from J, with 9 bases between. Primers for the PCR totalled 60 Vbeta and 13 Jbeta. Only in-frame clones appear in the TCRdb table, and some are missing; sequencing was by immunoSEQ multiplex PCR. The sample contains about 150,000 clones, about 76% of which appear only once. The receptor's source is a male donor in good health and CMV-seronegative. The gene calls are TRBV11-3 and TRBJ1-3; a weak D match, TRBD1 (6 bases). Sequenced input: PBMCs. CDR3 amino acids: CASSPDSGNTIYF. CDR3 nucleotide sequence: TGTGCCAGCAGCCCGGACAGCGGAAACACCATATATTTT.